The 20 T cell receptor beta chains listed next were all sequenced from one sample in a study of vaccination and CD4 T cells after COVID-19. Scientists ran DNA taken from cultured CD4+ T cells through the Oncomine TCR Beta short-read assay for sequencing. In TCRdb, the PCR reads were re-called with MiXCR into one record per CDR3 protein. The data contain 2,500 to 3,500 distinct CDR3 sequences, over 75% of them singletons. These receptors have no known antigen. Treatment meaning: roughly 11-day PBMC culture with coronavirus spike peptide pools or control peptides (ViraFEST assay). Sequencing used CD4+ T cells from blood, cultured in vitro. The receptor set was obtained from a human donor who had recovered from COVID-19.

The rearrangement joins TRBV19 to TRBJ1-2, with 9 bases matching TRBD1. From germline, CDR1 is LNHDA and CDR2 SQIVND (reference sequence). The trim removed 10 bases at V and 6 bases at J, leaving 12 bases unmatched. There are 14 residues in the CDR3. The CDR3 DNA reads TGTGCCACACTACGAAGGACAGGGGATGATGGCTACACCTTC. It encodes CATLRRTGDDGYTF. The whole variable domain, filled in from reference TRBV19 and TRBJ1-2, reads DGGITQSPKYLFRKEGQNVTLSCEQNLNHDAMYWYRQDPGQGLRLIYYSQIVNDFQKGDIAEGYSVSREKKESFPLTVTSAQKNPTAFYLCATLRRTGDDGYTFGSGTRLTVV.

DNA for the CDR3: TGTGCCACCAGCAGAGATGGTGGACAGGGGGCTAACACCATATATTTT. This gives the protein CATSRDGGQGANTIYF. J is TRBJ1-3 and V is TRBV15; 11 bases match TRBD1. V was clipped by 0 bases and J by 7 bases; unmatched bases: 5. The CDR3 spans 16 residues. CDR1 and CDR2 from the germline V gene are LNHNV and YYDKDF (reference sequence).

V usage is TRBV5-1 and J usage is TRBJ2-1, with 13 bases that match TRBD2. V trimming: 0 bases; J trimming: 7 bases; junction bases outside the gene matches: 7. Germline-derived CDR1 and CDR2 are SGHRS and YFSETQ. This CDR3 contains 17 residues. The CDR3 protein is CASSLAPGTSGANEQFF. For the CDR3, the DNA is TGCGCCAGCAGCTTGGCTCCCGGGACTAGCGGGGCGAATGAGCAGTTCTTC.

The CDR3 coding sequence is TGCGCCAGCAGCCAAGTTTCTATTTGGACAGGGCGTGAGTATAGCAATCAGCCCCAGCATTTT. Protein product: CASSQVSIWTGREYSNQPQHF. The J gene is TRBJ1-5, the V gene TRBV4-1; 8 nucleotides line up with TRBD1. Looked up from germline, CDR1 is MGHRA and CDR2 is YSYEKL. The CDR3 is made up of 21 amino acids. Trimming cost V 1 base and J 0 bases; bases outside gene matches: 17.

V is TRBV19 and J is TRBJ1-2; 9 nucleotides match TRBD1. The CDR3 totals 15 residues. V gave up 6 bases and J gave up 4 bases; unmatched junction bases: 9. Germline V CDR1 and CDR2: LNHDA, SQIVND (reference sequence). Here the CDR3 DNA reads TGTGCCAGTAGAGAAACAGGGGGCCTGGTCTATGGCTACACCTTC. Translated: CASRETGGLVYGYTF. Based on the CDR3 plus reference TRBV19 and TRBJ1-2, the full variable domain is DGGITQSPKYLFRKEGQNVTLSCEQNLNHDAMYWYRQDPGQGLRLIYYSQIVNDFQKGDIAEGYSVSREKKESFPLTVTSAQKNPTAFYLCASRETGGLVYGYTFGSGTRLTVV.

The chain uses TRBV2 and TRBJ1-2, with TRBD1 identical over 12 bases. Trimming cost V 6 bases and J 6 bases; bases outside gene matches: 8. This CDR3 is 15 amino acids long. Germline-derived CDR1 and CDR2 are SNHLY and FYNNEI. The CDR3 region is CASRTNRDRGHGYTF. For the CDR3, the DNA is TGTGCCAGCAGGACAAATCGGGACAGGGGGCATGGCTACACCTTC.

This sequence joins TRBV27 and TRBJ2-3; 7 nucleotides agree with TRBD2. V lost 6 bases and J lost 0; bases outside the gene matches: 15. The CDR3 sequence is 18 residues long. The germline V gene encodes CDR1 MNHEY and CDR2 SMNVEV (reference sequence). The CDR3 sequence: CASRGAERGSISTDTQYF. In DNA, the CDR3 is TGTGCCAGCAGGGGAGCCGAGCGGGGTTCGATTAGCACAGATACGCAGTATTTT.

This clonotype has a handful of counts. The chain recombines TRBV6-1 with TRBJ1-6; possible D gene TRBD1, 5 bases. The V end lost 6 bases, the J end lost 4 bases, and 16 bases lay between the germline ends. CDR3 length equals 16 residues. The germline CDR1 and CDR2 sequences are MNHNS and SASEGT. CDR3 in DNA: TGTGCCAGCAGCCCCCGACAGATCCCATATAATTCACCCCTCCACTTT. This encodes CASSPRQIPYNSPLHF.

The chain is built from TRBV11-2 and TRBJ2-7, with D perhaps matching TRBD1 (6 bases). The CDR3 sequence is 12 residues long. Germline CDR1 is SGHAT and CDR2 is FQNNGV. The germline V and J ends were trimmed by 8 bases and 5 bases, with 13 bases remaining between them. CDR3 residues: CASAYKGDEQYF. The CDR3 bases are TGTGCCAGCGCCTACAAGGGGGACGAGCAGTACTTC.

This chain links TRBV18 with TRBJ1-2; no clear D gene. CDR1 KGHSH and CDR2 LQKENI come from the germline V gene. Trimming removed 0 bases from V and 1 base from J, with 9 bases in between. The CDR3 extends over 15 amino acids. CDR3 sequence: CASSPPGIYNYGYTF. The CDR3 DNA is TGTGCCAGCTCACCACCGGGGATTTATAACTATGGCTACACCTTC.

In its sample, this clonotype was seen once. In DNA form, the CDR3 reads TGTGCCAGCAGCCTAGGACCCCCAAAGGCCAACTATGGCTACACCTTC. Protein: CASSLGPPKANYGYTF. J is TRBJ1-2 and V is TRBV21-1; the table calls TRBD1, which could not be checked here. TRBV21-1 is a pseudogene locus. The CDR3 sequence is 16 residues long.

This chain uses TRBV19 with TRBJ1-6, with no clear D. Germline CDR1 reads LNHDA; CDR2 reads SQIVND (reference sequence). The V and J ends lost 5 bases and 5 bases respectively, with 10 bases between them. The CDR3 totals 14 residues. The CDR3 spells CASSPVDHNSPLHF. In nucleotides, the CDR3 is TGTGCCAGTAGTCCGGTGGATCATAATTCACCCCTCCACTTT.

The V and J genes are TRBV30 and TRBJ1-2; the D gene is possibly TRBD1 (5 bases). V was shortened by 2 bases and J by 0 bases, with 10 bases between the two germline ends. In germline, CDR1 is GTSNPN, CDR2 SVGIG (reference sequence). The CDR3 length is 14 residues. The CDR3: CAWSQGTANYGYTF. The CDR3 nucleotides are TGTGCCTGGAGTCAGGGTACAGCTAACTATGGCTACACCTTC.

The chain links TRBV7-3 to TRBJ1-1; D possibly corresponds to TRBD1 (5 bases). Germline CDR1 is SGHTA and CDR2 is FQGTGA. Trimming left V 5 bases short and J 2 bases short, with 9 bases between. The CDR3 covers 13 residues. CDR3 coding DNA: TGTGCCAGCAGCGGGACTTTTAACACTGAAGCTTTCTTT. Encoded protein: CASSGTFNTEAFF.

This clonotype has a handful of counts. The chain employs TRBV7-2 and TRBJ1-1; perhaps TRBD1 as D (5 bases). The V gene lost 2 bases and the J gene lost 1 base, with 8 bases spanning the gap. The CDR3 loop spans 14 amino acids. CDR1 and CDR2 from the germline V gene are SGHTA and FQGNSA. In nucleotides, the CDR3 is TGTGCCAGCAGCTTAATGGGGCCGAACACTGAAGCTTTCTTT. This gives the protein CASSLMGPNTEAFF.

V and J are TRBV6-5 and TRBJ1-2; 7 positions agree with TRBD1. This CDR3 spans 15 amino acids. V lost 2 bases to trimming and J lost 4 bases; unmatched junction nucleotides: 7. Germline assignment: CDR1 MNHEY and CDR2 SVGAGI. The CDR3 bases are TGTGCCAGCAGTTACGGGACAGAGGGGGTCTATGGCTACACCTTC. Amino acids: CASSYGTEGVYGYTF.

V usage is TRBV20-1 and J usage is TRBJ2-7, with 7 bases identical to TRBD2. CDR1 DFQATT and CDR2 SNEGSKA come from the germline V gene (reference sequence). V shed 5 bases and J 4 bases; nucleotides not matched to a gene: 14. This CDR3 has 15 amino acids. CDR3: CSAHNARGKRYEQYF. As DNA, the CDR3 is TGCAGTGCTCATAATGCGCGGGGGAAGAGGTACGAGCAGTACTTC.

V is TRBV27 and J is TRBJ1-1; possibly TRBD1 for D (5 bases). The ends were cut back, 2 bases at V and 4 bases at J, with 5 bases in the middle. Germline V lookup: CDR1 MNHEY, CDR2 SMNVEV (reference sequence). The CDR3 totals 12 residues. The DNA for the CDR3 is TGTGCCAGCAGTTTAAGGGGCACTGAAGCTTTCTTT. This gives the protein CASSLRGTEAFF.

The chain has TRBV27 and TRBJ2-4; 10 bases are a match to TRBD2. This CDR3 region has 16 residues. The V segment lost 2 bases and the J segment 2 bases; nucleotides outside the gene matches: 3. Germline V lookup: CDR1 MNHEY, CDR2 SMNVEV (reference sequence). In DNA form, the CDR3 reads TGTGCCAGCAGTTTACTACTAGCGGGGACCAAAAACATTCAGTACTTC. Its translation: CASSLLLAGTKNIQYF.

This sequence joins TRBV6-1 and TRBJ1-2; 7 bases match TRBD1. The CDR3 sequence is 15 residues long. CDR1 is MNHNS, CDR2 SASEGT, per germline. Trimming took 6 bases from V and 5 from J; bases not matched to a gene: 12. CDR3 sequence (DNA): TGTGCCAGCAGCATAACCGGGACAGCCCTTTATGGCTACACCTTC. Protein: CASSITGTALYGYTF.